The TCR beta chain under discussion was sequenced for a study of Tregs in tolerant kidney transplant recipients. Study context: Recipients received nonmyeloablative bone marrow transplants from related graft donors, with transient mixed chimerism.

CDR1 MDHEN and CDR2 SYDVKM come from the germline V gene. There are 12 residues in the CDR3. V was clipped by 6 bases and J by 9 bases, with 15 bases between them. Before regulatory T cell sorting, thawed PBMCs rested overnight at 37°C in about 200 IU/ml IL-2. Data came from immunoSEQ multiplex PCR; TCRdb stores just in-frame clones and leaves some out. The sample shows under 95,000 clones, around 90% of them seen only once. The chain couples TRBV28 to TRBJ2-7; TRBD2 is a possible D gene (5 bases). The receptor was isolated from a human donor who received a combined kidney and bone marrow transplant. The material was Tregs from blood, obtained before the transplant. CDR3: CASSPLRAPQYF. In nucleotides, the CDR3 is TGTGCCAGCAGCCCCCTGCGGGCACCGCAGTACTTC.